This entry lists 18 T cell receptor beta chains sequenced from one sample in a study of Graves' ophthalmopathy and Graves' hyperthyroidism. Investigators amplified TCR beta CDR3 regions from RNA transcripts. An initial RT-PCR round employing HTBI primers preceded a second-round multiplex PCR. TCRdb reanalysed the multiplex PCR reads using MiXCR and keeps one entry per CDR3 protein. The table lists 1 million to 1.3 million distinct CDR3 sequences, less than 45% of them singletons. The source material was peripheral blood or thyroid tissue (not recorded which). All receptors come from an adult man with Graves' hyperthyroidism.

This clonotype has only a few counts. The gene calls are TRBV9 and TRBJ2-5, with D possibly matching TRBD2 (5 bases). CDR3 length: 15 amino acids. Germline CDR1 is SGDLS and CDR2 is YYNGEE. Trimming took off 0 bases at V and 3 bases at J, with 12 bases between the two ends. The CDR3 bases are TGTGCCAGCAGCGTAGAAGAAGAAGCGGAAGAGACCCAGTACTTC. Its protein product is CASSVEEEAEETQYF.

This clonotype was counted many times. The rearrangement links TRBV15 to TRBJ2-2; the D is unclear. V lost 2 bases, J lost 6 bases, and 13 bases lay in between. Germline V gene lookup returns CDR1 LNHNV and CDR2 YYDKDF (reference sequence). The CDR3 loop spans 15 amino acids. CDR3 coding DNA: TGTGCCACCAGCAGACCTCCTTTATTCGCCGGGGAGCTGTTTTTT. Translation: CATSRPPLFAGELFF.

The table lists this clonotype with many counts. This chain uses TRBV5-6 with TRBJ1-6; a weak D match, TRBD1 (6 bases). The CDR3 extends over 15 amino acids. Trimming left V 4 bases short and J 9 bases short, with 17 bases between. Germline loops: CDR1 SGHDT, CDR2 YYEEEE. This CDR3 is CASSPTTTGFSPLHF. For the CDR3, the DNA is TGTGCCAGCAGCCCGACGACCACAGGGTTTTCACCCCTCCACTTT.

This clonotype was observed a handful of times. The V and J genes are TRBV6-6 and TRBJ2-7, with D possibly TRBD1 on 5 matching bases. V was shortened by 4 bases and J by 2 bases, with 9 bases between the two germline ends. There are 13 residues in the CDR3. Germline CDR1 is MNHNY and CDR2 is SVGAGI (reference sequence). CDR3 DNA sequence: TGTGCCAGCAGTTGGAGCAGGGCCTACGAGCAGTACTTC. Translating gives CASSWSRAYEQYF.

This rearrangement joins TRBV7-2 to TRBJ2-7; TRBD1 matches 8 bases. The trim removed 6 bases at V and 3 bases at J, leaving 7 bases unmatched. CDR1 is SGHTA and CDR2 is FQGNSA in the germline V gene. The CDR3 is 14 residues long. CDR3 in DNA: TGTGCCAGCAGAACCTCCGGGACAGGCTACGAGCAGTACTTC. This translates into CASRTSGTGYEQYF.

This clonotype was detected ten times or more. This sequence joins TRBV20-1 and TRBJ2-5; 8 bases agree with TRBD1. V lost 6 bases, J lost 2 bases, and 2 bases stayed unmatched. CDR1 and CDR2 from the germline V gene are DFQATT and SNEGSKA (reference sequence). The CDR3 consists of 12 residues. The DNA for the CDR3 is TGCAGTGCCACAGGGGGTCAAGAGACCCAGTACTTC. This encodes CSATGGQETQYF.

The table lists this clonotype with many counts. This chain links TRBV20-1 with TRBJ1-1; no definite D call. The germline V and J ends were trimmed by 6 bases and 6 bases, with 11 bases remaining between them. This CDR3 is built from 11 residues. CDR1 and CDR2 (germline): DFQATT, SNEGSKA (reference sequence). CDR3 sequence: CSAIRSAEAFF. In nucleotides, the CDR3 is TGCAGTGCCATACGAAGTGCTGAAGCTTTCTTT.

Only a few counts were recorded for this clonotype. This chain connects TRBV7-9 to TRBJ2-7; 9 nucleotides agree with TRBD1. Germline V CDR1 and CDR2: SEHNR, FQNEAQ (reference sequence). Trimming took 5 bases from V and 4 from J; bases not matched to a gene: 27. The CDR3 contains 21 residues. Here the CDR3 DNA reads TGTGCCAGCAGCAACCTTAGGGGGAGAGCCGGGACAGGGAAAGAGGATTACGAGCAGTACTTC. Translating it yields CASSNLRGRAGTGKEDYEQYF.

This rearrangement joins TRBV6-1 to TRBJ2-2, with a weak D call TRBD1 (5 bases). Germline CDR1 and CDR2: MNHNS and SASEGT. V gave up 4 bases and J gave up 3 bases, with 9 bases separating them. The CDR3 length is 14 residues. CDR3 residues: CASSATTDTGELFF. The CDR3 DNA reads as TGTGCCAGCAGTGCCACGACAGACACCGGGGAGCTGTTTTTT.

V and J are TRBV20-1 and TRBJ1-1; weak D call: TRBD1 (5 bases). Germline CDR1 reads DFQATT; CDR2 reads SNEGSKA (reference sequence). V dropped 5 bases and J dropped 4 bases, with 11 bases sitting between them. The CDR3 is 12 residues long. CDR3 nucleotide sequence: TGCAGTGCTTGGTGGGGGGGCACTGAAGCTTTCTTT. It translates to CSAWWGGTEAFF.

The V and J genes are TRBV6-5 and TRBJ2-5; the D gene is possibly TRBD1 (6 bases). CDR1 and CDR2 (germline): MNHEY, SVGAGI. V lost 6 bases to trimming and J lost 3 bases, with 17 bases between them. The CDR3 is 15 residues long. The DNA for the CDR3 is TGTGCCAGCAGGGGAACCGGGACAAAGAAAGAGACCCAGTACTTC. This sequence encodes CASRGTGTKKETQYF.

The chain carries TRBV29-1 and TRBJ1-2; no clear D. Trimming left V 8 bases short and J 7 bases short, with 20 bases between. Germline V gene data show CDR1 as SQVTM and CDR2 as ANQGSEA. The CDR3 runs to 13 residues. The CDR3 is CSLADLGSVGYTF. As DNA, the CDR3 is TGCAGCCTTGCTGACCTGGGGTCGGTTGGCTACACCTTC.

The CDR3 loop is CATSGRGGYTF. CDR3 coding DNA: TGTGCCACCAGCGGGAGGGGGGGCTACACCTTC. This chain links TRBV15 with TRBJ1-2; the D gene is possibly TRBD1 (6 bases). V was cut by 5 bases and J by 8 bases, with 9 bases left in between. CDR3 length equals 11 residues. Germline V gives CDR1 LNHNV, CDR2 YYDKDF (reference sequence).

This clonotype was seen many times. The rearrangement links TRBV12-3 or TRBV12-4 to TRBJ2-7; D may be TRBD2 (6 bases). Trimming removed 5 bases at V and 7 bases at J, with 18 bases between. The length of the CDR3 is 14 residues. CDR3 nucleotide sequence: TGTGCCAGCAGTGTTGGGACTCGAGAGGGTGAGCAGTACTTC. It encodes CASSVGTREGEQYF.

This clonotype was seen repeatedly, ten times or more. This chain links TRBV11-2 with TRBJ1-5; D is perhaps TRBD1 (5 bases). Germline CDR1 reads SGHAT; CDR2 reads FQNNGV. V shed 5 bases and J shed 0 bases, with 8 bases lying between them. The CDR3 consists of 14 residues. The CDR3 DNA is TGTGCCAGCAGCCGGGACCTTAGCAATCAGCCCCAGCATTTT. This encodes CASSRDLSNQPQHF.

This rearrangement joins TRBV4-1 to TRBJ2-7, with D unclear. V was cut by 0 bases and J by 0 bases, with 9 bases left in between. This CDR3 contains 15 residues. In germline, CDR1 is MGHRA, CDR2 YSYEKL. CDR3 protein: CASSQDPVSSYEQYF. The CDR3 DNA is TGCGCCAGCAGCCAAGACCCGGTTAGCTCCTACGAGCAGTACTTC.

This chain links TRBV7-2 with TRBJ2-7, with a possible D match to TRBD1 (6 bases). Between the trimmed V and J ends, which lost 5 bases and 12 bases, there was a span of 23 bases. Germline CDR1 reads SGHTA; CDR2 reads FQGNSA. CDR3 length: 14 residues. CDR3 sequence reads: CASSPNRADRSGYF. As DNA, the CDR3 is TGTGCCAGCAGCCCCAACAGGGCGGACAGATCTGGGTACTTC.

This clonotype was detected many times. V and J are TRBV19 and TRBJ1-2; no definite D call. Germline values: CDR1 LNHDA, CDR2 SQIVND (reference sequence). The CDR3 loop spans 15 amino acids. Between the trimmed V and J ends, which lost 3 bases and 0 bases, there was a span of 11 bases. The CDR3 sequence: CASSIPGLANYGYTF. The CDR3 DNA reads as TGTGCCAGTAGTATTCCGGGCCTTGCTAACTATGGCTACACCTTC.